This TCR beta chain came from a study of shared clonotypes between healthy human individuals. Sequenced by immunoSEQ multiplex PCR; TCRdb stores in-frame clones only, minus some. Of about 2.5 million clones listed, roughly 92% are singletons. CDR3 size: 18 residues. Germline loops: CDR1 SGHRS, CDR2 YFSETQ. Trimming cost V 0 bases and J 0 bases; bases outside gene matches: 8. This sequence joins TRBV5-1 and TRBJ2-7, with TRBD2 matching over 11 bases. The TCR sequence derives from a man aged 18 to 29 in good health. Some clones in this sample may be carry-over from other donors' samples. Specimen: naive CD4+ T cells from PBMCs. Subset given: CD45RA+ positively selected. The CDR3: CASSLGTGTSGLSYEQYF. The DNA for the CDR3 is TGCGCCAGCAGCTTGGGAACCGGGACTAGCGGTCTCTCCTACGAGCAGTACTTC. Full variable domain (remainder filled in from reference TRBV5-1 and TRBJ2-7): KAGVTQTPRYLIKTRGQQVTLSCSPISGHRSVSWYQQTPGQGLQFLFEYFSETQRNKGNFPGRFSGRQFSNSRSEMNVSTLELGDSALYLCASSLGTGTSGLSYEQYFGPGTRLTVT.